This T cell receptor (beta chain) came from a study of neurological immune-mediated disorders. The study's findings and limits: Phylogenetic grouping assigned the repertoires of 18 of 34 multiple sclerosis patients to a single related-CDR3 cluster, representing a possible signature.

Germline CDR1 and CDR2: DFQATT and SNEGSKA (reference sequence). J gave up 6 bases and V 3 bases, and 10 bases lay outside the gene matches. The CDR3 covers 15 residues. From the 5' RACE reads, TCRdb called clonotypes with MiXCR, one entry per CDR3 protein. Of more than 20,000 distinct CDR3 sequences listed, more than 2% are singletons. This clonotype appeared a few times. What it binds is not known. This sequence may be a read error, since a much larger clone differs from it by one base. The receptor was derived from a woman in her forties or fifties with multiple sclerosis. Input material: PBMCs. V and J are TRBV20-1 and TRBJ2-3; TRBD1 agrees at 9 bases. CDR3 protein: CSASVGTGNTDTQYF. CDR3 in DNA: TGCAGTGCTAGTGTTGGGACAGGGAACACGGATACGCAGTATTTT.